This TCR beta chain was captured by sequencing in a study of neurological immune-mediated disorders. Findings of the study overall: Healthy controls had more TCR clonal expansion than multiple sclerosis, which showed the least, whereas HTLV-1-associated myelopathy showed the most.

Trimming took 1 base from V and 5 from J; bases not matched to a gene: 3. This CDR3 has 14 amino acids. Germline V CDR1 and CDR2: SGHRS, YFSETQ. TCRdb reprocessed the 5' RACE reads via MiXCR and lists one record per CDR3 protein. The data contain tens of thousands of distinct CDR3 sequences, roughly 3.1% of them singletons. The time point denotes: longitudinal time-point 1 (baseline). This clonotype was recorded many times. Its antigen remains unidentified. The V call is TRBV5-1, the J call TRBJ2-1; 7 bases line up with TRBD2. Sequences were obtained from PBMCs. The clonotype originates from a woman aged 55-69 years with multiple sclerosis. The CDR3 DNA follows: TGCGCCAGCAGCTTGCCCAGCGGGGACAATGAGCAGTTCTTC. This sequence encodes CASSLPSGDNEQFF.